This T cell receptor (beta chain) originates from a study of blood T cell repertoires in COVID-19. Study-wide background: The origin of the acute and convalescent COVID-19 samples was the United States, Italy and Spain.

Assay used: immunoSEQ multiplex PCR; TCRdb lists only in-frame clones, some missing. This table has under 300,000 clones, 70% to 85% appearing once. Germline V lookup: CDR1 SGHNT, CDR2 YYREEE (reference sequence). The J segment lost 3 bases and the V segment lost 0 bases, leaving 4 bases of the junction unmatched. There are 17 residues in the CDR3. The TCR sequence derives from a man between 35 and 55 years old who had recovered from COVID-19. Sample: peripheral blood. The V gene is TRBV5-4, the J gene TRBJ2-1; 12 bases are shared with TRBD2. The CDR3 here is CASSLGTTSGSYNEQFF. DNA for the CDR3: TGTGCCAGCAGCTTGGGAACGACTAGCGGGAGCTACAATGAGCAGTTCTTC.